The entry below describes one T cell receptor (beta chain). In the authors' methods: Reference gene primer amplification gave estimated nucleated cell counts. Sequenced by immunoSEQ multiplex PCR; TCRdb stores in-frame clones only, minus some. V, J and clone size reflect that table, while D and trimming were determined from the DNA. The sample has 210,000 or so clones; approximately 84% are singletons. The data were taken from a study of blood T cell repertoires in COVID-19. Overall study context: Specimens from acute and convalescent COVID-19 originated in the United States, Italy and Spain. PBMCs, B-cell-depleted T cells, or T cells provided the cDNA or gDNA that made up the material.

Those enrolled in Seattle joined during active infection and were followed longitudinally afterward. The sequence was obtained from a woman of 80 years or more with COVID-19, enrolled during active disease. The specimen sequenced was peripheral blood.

The CDR3 DNA sequence: TGTGCCAGCAGCCCGCCCGGGGGGTTGAGGGCGAAACTGTTTTTT. This codes for CASSPPGGLRAKLFF. V gene TRBV7-2 combines with J gene TRBJ1-4, with a weak D call TRBD1 (5 bases). The germline V gene encodes CDR1 SGHTA and CDR2 FQGNSA. V was clipped by 5 bases and J by 11 bases, with 21 bases between them. This CDR3 is built from 15 residues.